A selection of T cell receptor beta chains follows, all from one sample in a study of T cell repertoires in cytomegalovirus infection. MiXCR, run by TCRdb on the reads, gives a single entry per CDR3 protein. The sample records 200,000 to 300,000 distinct CDR3 sequences, roughly 10% being singletons. What was sequenced was PBMCs. The receptors come from a human donor in good health (CMV status not recorded). Some clones in this sample may be carry-over from other donors' samples. CDR3s include the opening cysteine and the closing phenylalanine or tryptophan. Size is stated for part of the rows, as once, few or many counts, or as a class when the clone is expanded.

V: TRBV6-1
length: 20
size: many
J: TRBJ2-4
CDR3: CASSNSPGLALLVAKNIQYF

V: TRBV7-9
length: 16
size: many
J: TRBJ2-4
CDR3: CASRPGTALAKNIQYF

V: TRBV12-3/TRBV12-4
length: 14
size: NA
J: TRBJ1-5
CDR3: CASSLGQDGQPQHF

V: TRBV29-1
length: 12
size: NA
J: TRBJ2-1
CDR3: CSVESWDNEQFF

V: TRBV7-8
length: 16
size: many
J: TRBJ1-4
CDR3: CASSNNPGQANEKLFF

V: TRBV11-3
length: 13
size: many
J: TRBJ1-1
CDR3: CASAPTARTEAFF

V: TRBV5-1
length: 15
size: few
J: TRBJ2-7
CDR3: CASSLAPASTYEQYF

V: TRBV7-2
length: 15
size: many
J: TRBJ2-1
CDR3: CASSSKGTLRVEQFF

V: TRBV11-3
length: 12
size: many
J: TRBJ1-1
CDR3: CASSQISGRAFF

V: TRBV7-9
length: 15
size: many
J: TRBJ1-4
CDR3: CASSEPGQGALKLFF

V: TRBV5-1
length: 14
size: many
J: TRBJ2-7
CDR3: CASSPRASAYEQYF

V: TRBV7-8
length: 13
size: many
J: TRBJ1-5
CDR3: CASSLVRVQPQHF

V: TRBV4-1
length: 15
size: NA
J: TRBJ2-5
CDR3: CASSQESRGVGTQYF

V: TRBV2
length: 12
size: many
J: TRBJ2-5
CDR3: CASPGGQETQYF

V: TRBV19
length: 16
size: many
J: TRBJ2-7
CDR3: CASSIVPGHPIYEQYF

V: TRBV20-1
length: 16
size: NA
J: TRBJ2-6
CDR3: CSARVGQGTGANVLTF

V: TRBV28
length: 13
size: NA
J: TRBJ2-1
CDR3: CASSIPNLGEQFF

V: TRBV9
length: 15
size: NA
J: TRBJ2-1
CDR3: CASSAAGTSDNEQFF

V: TRBV5-1
length: 15
size: many
J: TRBJ1-1
CDR3: CASSLSRGMSVEAFF

V: TRBV6-1
length: 16
size: many
J: TRBJ2-3
CDR3: CASTPGQGAGGDTQYF

V: TRBV6-2/TRBV6-3
length: 13
size: few
J: TRBJ2-1
CDR3: CASSYSRDGEQFF

V: TRBV12-3/TRBV12-4
length: 18
size: many
J: TRBJ2-2
CDR3: CASSSGLAGGRGTGELFF

V: TRBV7-2
length: 18
size: many
J: TRBJ2-7
CDR3: CASSLGPHRTGLAYEQYF

V: TRBV20-1
length: 14
size: NA
J: TRBJ1-2
CDR3: CSANSPGLTYGYTF

V: TRBV7-2
length: 15
size: many
J: TRBJ2-3
CDR3: CASRRSGGATDTQYF

V: TRBV6-1
length: 11
size: many
J: TRBJ2-1
CDR3: CASRQINEQFF

V: TRBV7-9
length: 16
size: many
J: TRBJ2-1
CDR3: CASSPTFSGGTNEQFF

V: TRBV7-2
length: 15
size: many
J: TRBJ1-1
CDR3: CASSLRGPVNTEAFF

V: TRBV15
length: 16
size: many
J: TRBJ1-2
CDR3: CATSHPGRREDYGYTF

V: TRBV7-2
length: 14
size: NA
J: TRBJ2-3
CDR3: CASSPRRSTDTQYF

V: TRBV7-2
length: 16
size: many
J: TRBJ2-5
CDR3: CASSALGAGVRETQYF

V: TRBV7-2
length: 14
size: many
J: TRBJ2-7
CDR3: CASSSGYHSYEQYF

V: TRBV2
length: 11
size: NA
J: TRBJ1-4
CDR3: CASTRGEKLFF

V: TRBV5-5
length: 15
size: many
J: TRBJ1-1
CDR3: CASSLAPHGNTEAFF

V: TRBV7-3
length: 17
size: NA
J: TRBJ2-6
CDR3: CASSLKGASSGANVLTF

V: TRBV12-3/TRBV12-4
length: 15
size: many
J: TRBJ1-1
CDR3: CASSPRTGGSTEAFF

V: TRBV7-2
length: 14
size: many
J: TRBJ1-5
CDR3: CASSFAGGNQPQHF

V: TRBV30
length: 14
size: many
J: TRBJ2-7
CDR3: CAWSAGFVGREQYF

V: TRBV19
length: 13
size: NA
J: TRBJ1-1
CDR3: CASLPGASAEAFF

V: TRBV19
length: 15
size: many
J: TRBJ2-7
CDR3: CASSIAGGFSYEQYF